The T cell receptor (beta chain) described here comes from a study of T-cell reconstitution after alpha-beta-depleted transplantation in children (TCRdb year 2016). Study-level background: The study quantitatively tracked T-cell immune reconstitution after TCRalphabeta/CD19-depleted allogeneic hematopoietic cell transplantation in children using TCR repertoire profiling.

Library preparation used PCR. Sequencing relied on an Illumina HiSeq 2500. Molecular barcoding was employed in the preparation of TCR libraries, with unique molecular identifiers being used to normalize TCRbeta repertoire quantification. The public reads were run again by TCRdb, first through fastp at Q25 and then through MiXCR, and only productive beta chains were kept. Every CDR3 protein is listed once, alongside the most common genes and DNA of its rows. This sample gives 450,000 to 600,000 distinct CDR3 sequences in total; 10% to 13% of them show up just once. Of the sample, just over 2% is held by the ten largest clones. Including cysteine and phenylalanine, the CDR3 has 14 amino acids. Only CDR3 DNA remains: 42 bases, in frame from the first base. Worth noting for this clonotype: Its specific antigen is unknown. One end of the junction varies from germline; a read error may be responsible.

Interpreted using the paper, the treatment or condition label stands for: allogeneic hematopoietic cell transplantation with graft depleted of TCRalphabeta T cells and CD19 B cells. The children who served as transplant recipients had been given grafts of TCRalphabeta/CD19-depleted allogeneic hematopoietic cells. Overall study outcomes, separate from this receptor: The high TCRbeta diversity at day 60 in some patients was ascribed to recipient T cells and intrathymic progenitors that had survived conditioning. Over the following months the frequencies of hyperexpanded clones went down, and after one year T-cell counts and TCRbeta diversity were mostly credited to newly produced T cells. The apparently early alphabetaT-cell count recovery about two months after transplant was reportedly dependent on only several hundred rapidly expanded clones derived from non-depleted graft cells.

The chain is assembled from TRBV12-3 or TRBV12-4 and TRBJ1-4; a tentative D match to TRBD1 spans 5 bases. The clonotype comes from a child between 2 and 9 years old with inherited bone marrow failure, due to receive a stem cell transplant. The sample in question was PBMCs, obtained before TCRalphabeta/CD19-depleted stem cell transplant. The CDR3 here reads CASSPGTFFENLFF. The sequenced DNA: TGTGCCAGCAGCCCCGGGACCTTTTTTGAAAACCTGTTTTTT.